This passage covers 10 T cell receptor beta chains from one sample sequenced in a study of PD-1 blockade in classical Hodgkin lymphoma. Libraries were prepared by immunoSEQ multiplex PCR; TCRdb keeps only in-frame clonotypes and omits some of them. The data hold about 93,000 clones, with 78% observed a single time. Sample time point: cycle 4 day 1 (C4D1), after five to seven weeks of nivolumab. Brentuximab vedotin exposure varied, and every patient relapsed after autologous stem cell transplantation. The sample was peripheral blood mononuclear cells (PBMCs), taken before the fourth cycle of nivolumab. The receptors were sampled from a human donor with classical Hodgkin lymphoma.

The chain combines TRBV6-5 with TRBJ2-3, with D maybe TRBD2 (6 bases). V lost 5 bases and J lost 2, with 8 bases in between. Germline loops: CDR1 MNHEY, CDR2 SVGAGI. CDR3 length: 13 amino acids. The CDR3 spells CASSERVTDTQYF. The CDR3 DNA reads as TGTGCCAGCAGTGAGCGGGTCACAGATACGCAGTATTTT.

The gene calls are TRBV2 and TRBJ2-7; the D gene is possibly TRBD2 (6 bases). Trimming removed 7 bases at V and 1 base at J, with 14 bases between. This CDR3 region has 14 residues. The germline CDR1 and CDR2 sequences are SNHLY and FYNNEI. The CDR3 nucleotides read TGTGCCAGCAAGTTAGCGGTGGGTTCCTACGAGCAGTACTTC. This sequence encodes CASKLAVGSYEQYF.

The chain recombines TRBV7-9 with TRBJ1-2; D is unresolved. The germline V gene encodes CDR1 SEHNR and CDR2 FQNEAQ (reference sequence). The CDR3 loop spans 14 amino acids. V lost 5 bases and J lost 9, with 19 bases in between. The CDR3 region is CASSQATGFTSYTF. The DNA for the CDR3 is TGTGCCAGCAGCCAAGCCACGGGGTTTACGAGCTACACCTTC.

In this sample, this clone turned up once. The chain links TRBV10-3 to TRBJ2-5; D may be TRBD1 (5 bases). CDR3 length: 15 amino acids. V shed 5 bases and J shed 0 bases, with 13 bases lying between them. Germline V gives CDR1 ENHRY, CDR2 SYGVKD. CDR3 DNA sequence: TGTGCCATCAGTCCAGGACAAGTGTACCAAGAGACCCAGTACTTC. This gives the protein CAISPGQVYQETQYF.

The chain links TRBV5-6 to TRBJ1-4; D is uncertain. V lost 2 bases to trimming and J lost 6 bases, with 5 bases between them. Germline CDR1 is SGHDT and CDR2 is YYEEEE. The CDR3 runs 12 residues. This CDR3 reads CASSFRHEKLFF. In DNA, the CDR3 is TGTGCCAGCAGCTTTAGGCATGAAAAACTGTTTTTT.

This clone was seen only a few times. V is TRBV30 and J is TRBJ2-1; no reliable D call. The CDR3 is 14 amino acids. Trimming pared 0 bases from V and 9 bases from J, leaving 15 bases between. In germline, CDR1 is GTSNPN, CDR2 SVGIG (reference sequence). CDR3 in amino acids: CAWSVWLQGGEQFF. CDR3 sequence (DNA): TGTGCCTGGAGTGTGTGGCTCCAAGGCGGTGAGCAGTTCTTC.

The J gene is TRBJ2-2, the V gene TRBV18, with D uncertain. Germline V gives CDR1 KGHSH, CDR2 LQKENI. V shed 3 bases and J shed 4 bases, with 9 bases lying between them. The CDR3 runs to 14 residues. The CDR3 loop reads CASSPRTLTGELFF. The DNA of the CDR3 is TGTGCCAGCTCACCGAGGACCCTCACCGGGGAGCTGTTTTTT. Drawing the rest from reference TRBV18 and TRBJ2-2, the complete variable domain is NAGVMQNPRHLVRRRGQEARLRCSPMKGHSHVYWYRQLPEEGLKFMVYLQKENIIDESGMPKERFSAEFPKEGPSILRIQQVVRGDSAAYFCASSPRTLTGELFFGEGSRLTVL.

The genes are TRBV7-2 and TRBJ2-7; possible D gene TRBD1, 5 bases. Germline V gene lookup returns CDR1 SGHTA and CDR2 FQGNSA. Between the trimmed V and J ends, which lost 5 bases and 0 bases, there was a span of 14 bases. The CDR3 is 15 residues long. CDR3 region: CASSQGPQFSYEQYF. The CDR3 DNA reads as TGTGCCAGCAGCCAGGGTCCCCAGTTCTCCTACGAGCAGTACTTC.

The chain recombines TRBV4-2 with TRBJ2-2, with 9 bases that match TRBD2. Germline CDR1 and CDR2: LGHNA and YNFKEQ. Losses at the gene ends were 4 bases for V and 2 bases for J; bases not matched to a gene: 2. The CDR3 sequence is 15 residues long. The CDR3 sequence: CASSRLAVNTGELFF. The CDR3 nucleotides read TGTGCCAGCAGCCGACTAGCGGTTAACACCGGGGAGCTGTTTTTT.

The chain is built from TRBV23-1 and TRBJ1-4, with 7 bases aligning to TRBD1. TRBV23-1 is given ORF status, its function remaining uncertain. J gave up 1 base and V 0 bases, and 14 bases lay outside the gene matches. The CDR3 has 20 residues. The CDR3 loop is CASSQSPMTGPEKTNEKLFF. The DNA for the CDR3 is TGCGCCAGCAGTCAATCCCCGATGACAGGGCCCGAGAAAACTAATGAAAAACTGTTTTTT.